This passage covers 15 T cell receptor beta chains from one sample sequenced in a study of shared clonotypes between healthy human individuals. Generated by immunoSEQ multiplex PCR, the TCRdb table keeps only in-frame clones and is missing some. The repertoire holds about 1.5 million clones, with 95% to 99% as singletons. The sample was naive CD4+ T cells sorted from blood. Subset of the sample: CD45RA+ positively selected. These receptors all stem from a young man in good health.

The chain uses TRBV14 and TRBJ1-4; D unresolved. The CDR3 has 14 amino acids. V gave up 1 base and J gave up 8 bases, with 11 bases separating them. Germline CDR1 and CDR2: SGHDN and FVKESK. The CDR3 DNA is TGTGCCAGCAGCCAAGCCCCTGGGCGGGAAAAACTGTTTTTT. This gives the protein CASSQAPGREKLFF.

The chain couples TRBV11-2 to TRBJ2-7; a weak D match, TRBD2 (6 bases). Germline CDR1 reads SGHAT; CDR2 reads FQNNGV. This CDR3 has 15 amino acids. V shed 2 bases and J shed 4 bases, with 15 bases lying between them. The CDR3 sequence: CASSLSSGHSYEQYF. In DNA form, the CDR3 reads TGTGCCAGCAGCTTAAGTAGCGGTCATTCGTACGAGCAGTACTTC.

The chain employs TRBV6-6 and TRBJ1-2, with D maybe TRBD1 (6 bases). With 5 bases removed from V and 4 bases from J, the gap between germline ends came to 14 bases. The CDR3 runs 14 residues. The germline CDR1 and CDR2 sequences are MNHNY and SVGAGI (reference sequence). The CDR3 nucleotides are TGTGCCAGCAGTAACGGGGGCAGCAGCTATGGCTACACCTTC. This codes for CASSNGGSSYGYTF.

The chain employs TRBV6-5 and TRBJ2-7, with D hard to call. Trimming took off 4 bases at V and 3 bases at J, with 10 bases between the two ends. This CDR3 region has 13 residues. The V gene's germline CDR1 is MNHEY and CDR2 SVGAGI. CDR3: CASSSSGLYEQYF. The CDR3 region has the DNA TGTGCCAGCAGTTCATCGGGCCTCTACGAGCAGTACTTC.

A word on this clone: Additional DNA sequences in this sample encode the identical CDR3. The chain recombines TRBV5-1 with TRBJ2-2; D unresolved. Trimming removed 0 bases from V and 0 bases from J, with 0 bases in between. CDR1 and CDR2 from the germline V gene are SGHRS and YFSETQ. The CDR3 is made up of 13 amino acids. The CDR3 sequence: CASSLANTGELFF. The CDR3 DNA follows: TGCGCCAGCAGCTTGGCGAACACCGGGGAGCTGTTTTTT.

The rearrangement joins TRBV2 to TRBJ1-1; TRBD1 agrees at 7 bases. The germline V gene encodes CDR1 SNHLY and CDR2 FYNNEI. The J segment lost 0 bases and the V segment lost 8 bases, leaving 6 bases of the junction unmatched. There are 14 residues in the CDR3. CDR3 loop: CASPEGGLNTEAFF. CDR3 coding DNA: TGTGCCAGCCCCGAAGGGGGCCTGAACACTGAAGCTTTCTTT.

The chain uses TRBV10-3 and TRBJ1-5, with 9 bases aligning to TRBD1. Germline CDR1 and CDR2: ENHRY and SYGVKD. There are 15 residues in the CDR3. The ends lost 6 bases at V and 2 bases at J; junction bases unmatched: 5. CDR3 loop: CAIRADRGGNQPQHF. CDR3 bases: TGTGCCATCAGAGCGGACAGGGGCGGCAATCAGCCCCAGCATTTT.

The V and J genes are TRBV5-6 and TRBJ2-3, with no clear D. CDR3 length: 15 amino acids. V lost 0 bases, J lost 1 base, and 9 bases lay in between. Germline loops: CDR1 SGHDT, CDR2 YYEEEE. The CDR3 DNA reads as TGTGCCAGCAGCTTGGAACCTTCCCGCACAGATACGCAGTATTTT. Its translation is CASSLEPSRTDTQYF.

This clone was observed a single time. The CDR3 loop is CATSRVSGRGATEAFF. The CDR3 coding sequence is TGTGCCACCAGCAGAGTTTCAGGGAGGGGTGCCACTGAAGCTTTCTTT. The chain is built from TRBV15 and TRBJ1-1, with a possible D match to TRBD1 (5 bases). Trimming stripped 1 base from V and 4 bases from J, with 16 bases between. The CDR3 contains 16 residues. Germline CDR1 LNHNV, CDR2 YYDKDF (reference sequence).

The chain is built from TRBV20-1 and TRBJ2-1; D not certain. Trimming shortened V by 1 base and J by 16 bases, and 14 bases separated the two germline ends. This CDR3 is 11 amino acids long. CDR1 is DFQATT, CDR2 SNEGSKA, per germline (reference sequence). DNA for the CDR3: TGCAGTGCTAGAGGACGAATAGGTCAATTCTTC. Amino acids: CSARGRIGQFF.

CDR3 region: CASSLARTDTQYF. CDR3 nucleotide sequence: TGCGCCAGCAGCTTGGCACGCACAGATACGCAGTATTTT. The rearrangement links TRBV5-1 to TRBJ2-3; D is unclear. The V end lost 0 bases, the J end lost 1 base, and 3 bases lay between the germline ends. Germline V gives CDR1 SGHRS, CDR2 YFSETQ. CDR3 length equals 13 residues.

The DNA of the CDR3 is TGTGCCACCAAACCCCCCAGCGAGGGGTACGAGCAGTACTTC. It codes for CATKPPSEGYEQYF. The V and J genes are TRBV6-6 and TRBJ2-7, with D perhaps matching TRBD1 or TRBD2 (5 bases each). The V gene's germline CDR1 is MNHNY and CDR2 SVGAGI (reference sequence). The V end was cut by 10 bases, the J end by 4 bases, with 20 bases between. The CDR3 has 14 amino acids.

This rearrangement joins TRBV7-9 to TRBJ2-3; 9 positions match TRBD2. The CDR3 runs 16 residues. The germline V gene has CDR1 SEHNR and CDR2 FQNEAQ (reference sequence). After removal of 3 bases from V and 0 bases from J, the junction contained 4 bases not matched to a gene. The CDR3, as DNA: TGTGCCAGCAGCTTCCCGACTAGCGGTAGCACAGATACGCAGTATTTT. Translated: CASSFPTSGSTDTQYF.

This rearrangement joins TRBV5-4 to TRBJ2-2; 7 bases align to TRBD2. The CDR3 totals 14 residues. J gave up 7 bases and V 4 bases, and 7 bases lay outside the gene matches. CDR1 and CDR2 from the germline V gene are SGHNT and YYREEE (reference sequence). The CDR3 is CASSQGLVNGELFF. DNA of the CDR3: TGTGCCAGCAGCCAAGGACTAGTGAACGGGGAGCTGTTTTTT.

The V call is TRBV29-1, the J call TRBJ1-2; TRBD1 is a possible D gene (5 bases). The germline V gene has CDR1 SQVTM and CDR2 ANQGSEA. Trimming removed 1 base from V and 2 bases from J, with 11 bases in between. This CDR3 contains 14 residues. The CDR3 sequence is CSVEGGLSNYGYTF. The DNA of the CDR3 is TGCAGCGTTGAAGGGGGCCTCTCCAACTATGGCTACACCTTC.